A selection of T cell receptor beta chains follows, all from one sample in a study of T-cell memory formation after mild COVID-19. TCRdb fed the 5' RACE reads into MiXCR, producing one record per CDR3 protein. The sample lists 10,000 to 15,000 distinct CDR3 sequences, roughly 14% occurring once. Sequencing was done on a sample of PBMCs or a T cell subset sorted from them (not recorded which). Receptors were obtained from a man aged 18 to 30 who had mild COVID-19 (a few samples of this study predate the infection). Cell type and time point are not known. CDR3s include the opening cysteine and the closing phenylalanine or tryptophan. The D gene is left open where the match is weak. Rows may omit the clone size; those that give it use once, few, many or a size class.

>TRBV6-5|NA|TRBJ2-3|many
TGTGCCAGCAGTTACTCGTTCCCGGGTGGCACAGATACGCAGTATTTT
CASSYSFPGGTDTQYF
>TRBV28|TRBD2|TRBJ2-3|NA
TGTGCCAGCAGTTACCGGATAGCGGGGGGGATCACAGATACGCAGTATTTT
CASSYRIAGGITDTQYF
>TRBV7-9|TRBD1|TRBJ1-4|NA
TGTGCCAGCAGCGCCAGGGGGGTGTCTCGCACTAATGAAAAACTGTTTTTT
CASSARGVSRTNEKLFF
>TRBV19|NA|TRBJ1-5|NA
TGTGCCAGTACTCAGGGACGGCAGCCCCAGCATTTT
CASTQGRQPQHF
>TRBV7-2|NA|TRBJ2-1|many
TGTGCCAGCAGCTACTATGCCAATGAGCAGTTCTTC
CASSYYANEQFF
>TRBV19|NA|TRBJ2-7|NA
TGTGCCACCCAACCACGGGACATCTCCTACGAGCAGTACTTC
CATQPRDISYEQYF
>TRBV29-1|NA|TRBJ2-4|medium-sized
TGCAGCGTTGAAGAGGGGACTGGGGCGGACATTCAGTACTTC
CSVEEGTGADIQYF
>TRBV7-9|NA|TRBJ1-4|NA
TGTGCCAGCAGCTTGAGAAATGAAAAACTGTTTTTT
CASSLRNEKLFF
>TRBV29-1|NA|TRBJ2-2|many
TGCAGCGTTGAATCCTCCCACACCGGGGAGCTGTTTTTT
CSVESSHTGELFF
>TRBV12-3/TRBV12-4|NA|TRBJ2-7|many
TGTGCCAGTTTTTGGACACCCTACGAGCAGTACTTC
CASFWTPYEQYF
>TRBV11-2|NA|TRBJ2-4|many
TGTGCCAGCAGCTTAGCTATAGCCAAAAACATTCAGTACTTC
CASSLAIAKNIQYF
>TRBV2|TRBD1|TRBJ1-1|many
TGTGCCCCCATCGGGGGACAGTTGAGCACTGAAGCTTTCTTT
CAPIGGQLSTEAFF
>TRBV7-9|NA|TRBJ2-7|many
TGTGCCAGCAGCCCTGGAGTCTTTGGGGAGCAGTACTTC
CASSPGVFGEQYF
>TRBV5-1|NA|TRBJ2-7|many
TGCGCCAGCAGCTTGACAGCGGGCTACGAGCAGTACTTC
CASSLTAGYEQYF
>TRBV2|TRBD1|TRBJ1-5|many
TGTGCCAGCAGGATTGGACAGGGGCATCAGCCCCAGCATTTT
CASRIGQGHQPQHF
>TRBV4-1|TRBD2|TRBJ2-2|NA
TGCGCCAGCAGCCAAGGGCGACTAGCGGGGGAGAACACCGGGGAGCTGTTTTTT
CASSQGRLAGENTGELFF
>TRBV5-1|TRBD1|TRBJ1-5|many
TGCGCCAGCAGCTTGGGGCAGGGGGATCAGCCCCAGCATTTT
CASSLGQGDQPQHF
>TRBV6-6|TRBD1|TRBJ1-3|few
TGTGCCAGCAGTCTCGGGACAGGGGTCTCTGGAAACACCATATATTTT
CASSLGTGVSGNTIYF
>TRBV6-2/TRBV6-3|NA|TRBJ1-5|many
TGTGCCAGCAGCCACGAGCTGACAGCTACCTTTAGCAATCAGCCCCAGCATTTT
CASSHELTATFSNQPQHF
>TRBV7-3|TRBD2|TRBJ2-3|many
TGTGCCAGCAGCTTAAGGCGGCGGGGGGGTGGAGATACGCAGTATTTT
CASSLRRRGGGDTQYF
>TRBV2|TRBD1|TRBJ2-4|few
TGTGCCAGCACCCCCTCAGGGACAGGGGGGAACATTCAGTACTTC
CASTPSGTGGNIQYF
>TRBV7-6|NA|TRBJ1-2|many
TGTGCCAGCAGCTTGCGGGGGTTGAGTGGAACTCAAGGCTACACCTTC
CASSLRGLSGTQGYTF
>TRBV9|NA|TRBJ2-3|many
TGTGCCAGCAGCGTGTCGGGGGGCGGCCACACAGATACGCAGTATTTT
CASSVSGGGHTDTQYF
>TRBV7-9|TRBD2|TRBJ2-3|many
TGTGCCAGCAGCTTGCGACGACTAGCCCCAGATACGCAGTATTTT
CASSLRRLAPDTQYF
>TRBV7-2|TRBD2|TRBJ2-1|many
TGTGCCAGCAGTTTCGGACTAGCGGGTGGGAATGAGCAGTTCTTC
CASSFGLAGGNEQFF
>TRBV6-5|NA|TRBJ2-1|many
TGTGCCAGCAGTCCGGGGGTCTGGCGGCTTTCCTACAATGAGCAGTTCTTC
CASSPGVWRLSYNEQFF
>TRBV5-1|NA|TRBJ2-7|NA
TGCGCCAGCAGCTCAACTACCGGGACCCTTACCTACGAGCAGTACTTC
CASSSTTGTLTYEQYF
>TRBV7-6|TRBD1|TRBJ1-1|NA
TGTGCCAGCAGCGCAGGACAGGGCCGGGGAGCTTTCTTT
CASSAGQGRGAFF
>TRBV5-1|TRBD2|TRBJ2-1|few
TGCGCCAGCAGCTTGGCCCTAGCGGGGGCCTTGTATAGGAATGAGCAGTTCTTC
CASSLALAGALYRNEQFF
>TRBV20-1|NA|TRBJ1-3|many
TGCAGTGCCCTTCCTCCAGGCTCGCGAGGAAACACCATATATTTT
CSALPPGSRGNTIYF
>TRBV3-1|NA|TRBJ1-2|NA
TGTGCCAGCAGCCAGGCTCCGGGACCAGGGGAAGGCTACACCTTC
CASSQAPGPGEGYTF
>TRBV20-1|NA|TRBJ1-5|NA
TGCAGTGCTAGCACGCTCGGGGTAATGGGACAGCCCCAGCATTTT
CSASTLGVMGQPQHF
>TRBV5-1|NA|TRBJ1-2|many
TGCGCCAGCAGCCTCGCGGGAGGGGAGAACTATGGCTACACCTTC
CASSLAGGENYGYTF
>TRBV28|NA|TRBJ2-3|NA
TGTGCCAGCAGTTTAGGGAGGGGGGCAGATACGCAGTATTTT
CASSLGRGADTQYF
>TRBV6-2/TRBV6-3|NA|TRBJ2-7|NA
TGTGCCAGCAGTTCGCCGGACTACGAGCAGTACTTC
CASSSPDYEQYF
>TRBV27|NA|TRBJ2-5|many
TGTGCCAGCAGTTTATCGCTCGGGGGGCCGGAGACCCAGTACTTC
CASSLSLGGPETQYF
>TRBV11-2|TRBD1|TRBJ2-3|NA
TGTGCCGGCAGCTTAGGGGGCGATACGCAGTATTTT
CAGSLGGDTQYF
>TRBV18|NA|TRBJ1-1|NA
TGTGCCAGCTCACCATCCCCTGCCCTCACTGAAGCTTTCTTT
CASSPSPALTEAFF
>TRBV12-3/TRBV12-4|TRBD2|TRBJ2-5|many
TGTGCCAGCAGTCCGCGGGGGGTCCAAGAGACCCAGTACTTC
CASSPRGVQETQYF
>TRBV6-5|NA|TRBJ2-1|many
TGTGCCAGCGGGAACAGGCCCTACAATGAGCAGTTCTTC
CASGNRPYNEQFF
>TRBV11-2|NA|TRBJ1-3|NA
TGTGCCAGCGGCCGCGGGTTCACCTCTGGAAACACCATATATTTT
CASGRGFTSGNTIYF
>TRBV20-1|TRBD2|TRBJ2-3|many
TGCAGTGCTAGAGGAACTAGCGGACCACGCACAGATACGCAGTATTTT
CSARGTSGPRTDTQYF
>TRBV7-2|NA|TRBJ1-2|many
TGTGCCAGCAGGTCTTCAAATAACAAACGGTATTACTATGGCTACACCTTC
CASRSSNNKRYYYGYTF
>TRBV7-3|NA|TRBJ1-1|many
TGTGCCAGCAGCTTGGACGGCTTATACACTGAAGCTTTCTTT
CASSLDGLYTEAFF
>TRBV7-8|NA|TRBJ2-3|NA
TGTGCCAGCAGCAGCCAGGAGGATACGCAGTATTTT
CASSSQEDTQYF
>TRBV29-1|NA|TRBJ2-2|many
TGCAGCGTTTTTAGGGGACCCAACACCGGGGAGCTGTTTTTT
CSVFRGPNTGELFF
>TRBV6-5|TRBD2|TRBJ2-5|NA
TGTGCCTCTCGGAGGAGCGGGGCGTCCCAAGAGACCCAGTACTTC
CASRRSGASQETQYF
>TRBV7-9|NA|TRBJ2-5|many
TGTGCCAGCAGCTTCTCGTTTGGGGCTCGTGAGACCCAGTACTTC
CASSFSFGARETQYF
>TRBV14|NA|TRBJ2-3|many
TGTGCCAGCAGCCAATATTCTACCGCCGGTACGCAGTATTTT
CASSQYSTAGTQYF
>TRBV3-1|NA|TRBJ2-3|many
TGTGCCAGCAGCCAAGACCCCGCGCCGGTATATACGCAGTATTTT
CASSQDPAPVYTQYF
>TRBV6-5|NA|TRBJ1-1|NA
TGTGCCAGCACACCCTGGGGCGGGTATGAAGCTTTCTTT
CASTPWGGYEAFF
>TRBV23-1|NA|TRBJ1-5|many
TGCGCCAGCAGTCAAGGGGCAGACTTCAATCAGCCCCAGCATTTT
CASSQGADFNQPQHF
>TRBV5-1|NA|TRBJ1-1|NA
TGCGCCAGCAGGGTGAACACTGAAGCTTTCTTT
CASRVNTEAFF
>TRBV5-1|NA|TRBJ2-2|NA
TGCGCCAGCAAGTATGGCAGCGCGAACACCGGGGAGCTGTTTTTT
CASKYGSANTGELFF
>TRBV7-9|NA|TRBJ2-2|many
TGTGCCAGCAGCTTAGCTCCGGTCGGGGAGCTGTTTTTT
CASSLAPVGELFF
>TRBV4-2|TRBD1|TRBJ2-2|many
TGTGCCAGCAGCCAGGGGACAGGGGTCACCGGGGAGCTGTTTTTT
CASSQGTGVTGELFF
>TRBV5-6|NA|TRBJ1-1|few
TGTGCCAGCAGCTTTTCAACTGAAGCTTTCTTT
CASSFSTEAFF
>TRBV15|NA|TRBJ1-5|many
TGTGCCACCAGCAGAGATAAATTTGGCTACAATCAGCCCCAGCATTTT
CATSRDKFGYNQPQHF
>TRBV6-2/TRBV6-3|NA|TRBJ1-5|many
TGTGCCAGCAGCCCACAGGTACTAGATCAGCCCCAGCATTTT
CASSPQVLDQPQHF
>TRBV15|NA|TRBJ2-1|NA
TGTGCCACCAGCAGAGATCTTCAGGAGCGGGAGCAGTTCTTC
CATSRDLQEREQFF